These T cell receptor beta chains were read from a single sample in a study of technical replicates of blood from several donors. Using immunoSEQ multiplex PCR, the repertoire was profiled, and TCRdb retains in-frame clones only, with some absent. The data contain around 85,000 clones, about 94% of them singletons. Sequencing was done on a sample of T cells isolated from PBMCs. The receptors here all came from a human donor in good health. The CDR3 runs from the conserved cysteine through the conserved F or W. Fields, in order: V gene, J gene, clone size, D gene, CDR3 DNA, CDR3 protein. The D gene is left open where the match is weak. Rows may omit the clone size; those that give it use once, few, many or a size class.

>TRBV19|TRBJ1-5|-|-
TGTGCCAGTAGTAGGCAGGATTATAGCAATCAGCCCCAGCATTTT
CASSRQDYSNQPQHF
>TRBV6-6|TRBJ2-7|-|-
TGTGCCAGCAGTTACACAGCCTACGAGCAGTACTTC
CASSYTAYEQYF
>TRBV4-2|TRBJ1-2|-|-
TGTGCCAGCAGCCAAGAACCCGGAATAGACAGCTTCAATGGCTACACCTTC
CASSQEPGIDSFNGYTF
>TRBV7-2|TRBJ1-6|-|-
TGTGCCAGCAGCACAACAGGGATTTCACCCCTCCACTTT
CASSTTGISPLHF
>TRBV30|TRBJ1-2|-|-
TGTGCCTGGAGTGTAGGAGGGTATGGCTACACCTTC
CAWSVGGYGYTF
>TRBV6-4|TRBJ2-7|once|TRBD2
TGTGCCAGCAGTGACTTGCGGGGGGACTACGAGCAGTACTTC
CASSDLRGDYEQYF
>TRBV5-8|TRBJ2-5|-|TRBD2
TGTGCCAGCAGCTGGACGGCGGGGGGGGAGACCCAGTACTTC
CASSWTAGGETQYF
>TRBV6-6|TRBJ2-5|-|TRBD2
TGTGCCAGCAGTTACGGTCTAGCGGGTGCAGAGACCCAGTACTTC
CASSYGLAGAETQYF
>TRBV7-9|TRBJ2-7|-|-
TGTGCCAGCAGCTTAGCCGGACAGTGGCAGTACTTC
CASSLAGQWQYF
>TRBV10-2|TRBJ2-1|-|TRBD1
TGCGCCAGCACCCTGGGACAGGGGGCCGGCAATGAGCAGTTCTTC
CASTLGQGAGNEQFF
>TRBV29-1|TRBJ2-1|-|TRBD2
TGCAGCGTTTCACGGGACAGGAATGGACTAGCGGGCCGAAGGGGAAATGAGCAGTTCTTC
CSVSRDRNGLAGRRGNEQFF
>TRBV30|TRBJ1-5|-|TRBD1
TGTGCCTGGGCAACGACAGGGGTGCGACAGCCCCAGCATTTT
CAWATTGVRQPQHF
>TRBV7-8|TRBJ1-1|once|-
TGTGCCAGCAGCCCTCGGGGAGGACGAGATTTCTTT
CASSPRGGRDFF
>TRBV19|TRBJ2-5|-|-
TGTGCCAGTAGTATCCCGAGCGGGCCCTACCAAGAGACCCAGTACTTC
CASSIPSGPYQETQYF
>TRBV6-6|TRBJ2-7|-|TRBD2
TGTGCCAGCGGCTGGACTAGCGGGAACAACGAGCAGTACTTC
CASGWTSGNNEQYF
>TRBV7-6|TRBJ2-7|-|TRBD2
TGTGCCAGCAGCTTAAATCTCCCGGGAGGCTCCTCTCTGGAGCAGTACTTC
CASSLNLPGGSSLEQYF
>TRBV12-5|TRBJ2-3|-|TRBD1
TGTGCTAGTGGCCTTGGGACAGGCACAGATACGCAGTATTTT
CASGLGTGTDTQYF